Ten or more counts support the clone carrying this T cell receptor beta chain. As yet, its antigen is unknown. Constant-segment-primed 5'RACE gave TCR alpha and TCR beta cDNA libraries with sample barcodes and UMIs. MiXCR, run by TCRdb on the 5' RACE reads, gives a single entry per CDR3 protein. The sample shows about 90,000 distinct CDR3 sequences, 10% to 15% of them seen only once. V gave up 5 bases and J gave up 2 bases; unmatched junction bases: 3. CDR1 and CDR2 from the germline V gene are SQVTM and ANQGSEA. The CDR3 consists of 13 residues. This record comes from a study of T-cell memory formation after mild COVID-19. Study outcomes and limitations: Clones contracting across day 15 to 85 had a balanced CD4/CD8 profile; later expanding clones leaned CD4+. CD4+ contracting clones were found mainly in CM and EM, and CD8+ ones in EMRA.

This TCR came from an adult woman who had mild COVID-19 (a few samples of this study predate the infection). Cell type and time point are not known. What was sequenced was PBMCs or a T cell subset sorted from them (not recorded which). This sequence joins TRBV29-1 and TRBJ2-7; TRBD1 agrees at 10 bases. This CDR3 reads CSVSGQGAYEQYF. The CDR3 nucleotides are TGCAGCGTTTCTGGACAGGGGGCCTACGAGCAGTACTTC.